This T cell receptor (beta chain) was sequenced in a study of metastatic and nonmetastatic thyroid tumors. Study context: Repertoire comparisons spanned blood and tumor or nodule tissue from malignant and benign thyroid patients.

Of note for this clone: The antigen is not known.

Overall study results and limits: Patients with malignant thyroid tumors reportedly had significantly higher TCR beta diversity than those with benign nodules, in blood and tumor.

Per the study methods: Differences in CDR3 between clinicopathological groups were drawn on to build a classifier intended to discriminate distant-metastatic papillary thyroid cancer patients. TCRdb used MiXCR to call clones anew from the PCR reads. These V and J calls derive from TCRdb rather than the authors' analysis. The sample contains 43,000 or so clones, less than 5% of which appear only once. The entire patient cohort was treatment-naive prior to thyroid surgery. Sequencing input: blood. The source is a female donor with papillary thyroid cancer or a benign thyroid nodule (not recorded which). Some clones in this sample may be carry-over from other donors' samples.

This CDR3 reads CASICASGGRGYEQYF. Written as DNA, the CDR3 is TGTGCCAGCATTTGCGCCTCGGGCGGGAGAGGGTACGAGCAGTACTTC. The chain links TRBV6-5 to TRBJ2-7, with 7 bases aligning to TRBD2. Germline V gene data show CDR1 as MNHEY and CDR2 as SVGAGI. V lost 7 bases, J lost 4 bases, and 16 bases stayed unmatched. The CDR3 covers 16 residues.